Shown below are 20 T cell receptor beta chains from a single sample sequenced in a study of response to subunit inactivated influenza vaccine. TCRdb called the RT-PCR reads again in MiXCR, with one record for every CDR3 protein. The sample yields roughly 760,000 distinct CDR3 sequences, over 20% seen once. Sequencing was performed on PBMCs from blood, taken roughly 5 days after vaccination. The receptor source for this set is a man in his forties or fifties who received an inactivated influenza vaccine.

A few counts support this clonotype. V usage is TRBV20-1 and J usage is TRBJ2-1; D unresolved. Germline CDR1 reads DFQATT; CDR2 reads SNEGSKA (reference sequence). V shed 1 base and J shed 4 bases, with 5 bases lying between them. The CDR3 is 12 residues long. CDR3 residues: CSARAQYNEQFF. Written as DNA, the CDR3 is TGCAGTGCTAGAGCGCAGTACAATGAGCAGTTCTTC.

V is TRBV27 and J is TRBJ1-4, with 9 bases lining up with TRBD1. Germline CDR1 reads MNHEY; CDR2 reads SMNVEV (reference sequence). Losses at the gene ends were 6 bases for V and 1 base for J; bases not matched to a gene: 3. This CDR3 has 15 amino acids. The CDR3 loop reads CASRPTGGTNEKLFF. Written as DNA, the CDR3 is TGTGCCAGCAGACCGACAGGGGGAACTAATGAAAAACTGTTTTTT.

This clonotype showed up just a few times. The chain carries TRBV7-9 and TRBJ2-5; no clear D gene. V gave up 0 bases and J gave up 0 bases, with 5 bases separating them. CDR1 is SEHNR, CDR2 FQNEAQ, per germline (reference sequence). The CDR3 runs to 14 residues. The CDR3 DNA is TGTGCCAGCAGCTTAGCGTCAGACCAAGAGACCCAGTACTTC. Translated: CASSLASDQETQYF.

In DNA form, the CDR3 reads TGTGCCAGCAGTCAACCAGCCAGCGGGCCATACAATGAGCAGTTCTTC. As protein: CASSQPASGPYNEQFF. V gene TRBV7-6 combines with J gene TRBJ2-1; D is perhaps TRBD2 (6 bases). V was shortened by 6 bases and J by 4 bases, with 19 bases between the two germline ends. Germline CDR1 reads SGHVS; CDR2 reads FNYEAQ. There are 16 residues in the CDR3.

The chain uses TRBV7-8 and TRBJ2-1, with 9 bases identical to TRBD2. The CDR3 has 20 residues. The V gene end was trimmed by 5 bases and the J gene end by 8 bases; junction bases not matched to a gene: 25. CDR1 and CDR2 from the germline V gene are SGHVS and FQNEAQ. The CDR3 nucleotides read TGTGCCAGCAGCGTAAGGGTCGGCAGGGGGTCCAGGCGGGAGGGCCATGAGCAGTTCTTC. This translates into CASSVRVGRGSRREGHEQFF.

This clonotype turned up a few times. This chain joins TRBV4-2 and TRBJ2-1; 8 nucleotides align to TRBD2. With V trimmed by 0 bases and J by 3 bases, 7 bases remained unmatched. CDR1 is LGHNA, CDR2 YNFKEQ, per germline. This CDR3 is 17 amino acids long. The CDR3 bases are TGTGCCAGCAGCCAAGATTTTGGCGGGGGGCTCTACAATGAGCAGTTCTTC. Encoded protein: CASSQDFGGGLYNEQFF.

This clonotype was recorded at least ten times. J is TRBJ2-1 and V is TRBV5-5; a weak D match, TRBD2 (5 bases). Looked up from germline, CDR1 is SGHKS and CDR2 is YYEKEE (reference sequence). Trimming cost V 5 bases and J 8 bases, with 11 bases left between them. The CDR3 sequence is 12 residues long. The CDR3 nucleotides read TGTGCCAGCAGTTCAGCGGTTTATGAGCAGTTCTTC. It yields the protein CASSSAVYEQFF.

This clonotype has only one observation. A much bigger clone sits one base away, suggesting this may be a read error. The J gene is TRBJ2-3, the V gene TRBV29-1; TRBD2 agrees at 8 bases. Unmatched junction bases numbered 6, after V lost 7 bases and J lost 0 bases. The germline V gene has CDR1 SQVTM and CDR2 ANQGSEA. The CDR3 extends over 14 amino acids. As DNA, the CDR3 is TGCAGCGCGACACTAGCGGAAAGCACAGATACGCAGTATTTT. This codes for CSATLAESTDTQYF.

Only a few counts were recorded for this clonotype. V usage is TRBV20-1 and J usage is TRBJ2-3; D is unclear. Germline CDR1 DFQATT, CDR2 SNEGSKA (reference sequence). The CDR3 contains 13 residues. Trimming removed 3 bases at V and 2 bases at J, with 9 bases between. The CDR3 region is CSARASITDTQYF. As DNA, the CDR3 is TGCAGTGCTAGGGCGAGTATCACAGATACGCAGTATTTT.

The chain carries TRBV20-1 and TRBJ2-3; 7 nucleotides agree with TRBD2. Per germline, CDR1 DFQATT and CDR2 SNEGSKA (reference sequence). This CDR3 spans 17 amino acids. Germline trimming cut 4 bases from V and 8 bases from J; bases unmatched to any gene: 21. The CDR3 DNA reads TGCAGTGCTAAGGGGCTAGCGGAGGTATATGGGGCGGGTACGCAGTATTTT. It yields the protein CSAKGLAEVYGAGTQYF.

V and J are TRBV4-3 and TRBJ2-7; 15 bases are shared with TRBD2. The length of the CDR3 is 16 residues. V lost 3 bases and J lost 4; bases outside the gene matches: 4. CDR1 is LGHNA, CDR2 YSLEER, per germline. In nucleotides, the CDR3 is TGCGCCAGCAGCCATGGGACTAGCGGGAGGAGGTACGAGCAGTACTTC. This codes for CASSHGTSGRRYEQYF.

This chain connects TRBV7-2 to TRBJ2-3; D tentatively reads TRBD1 or TRBD2 (5 bases each). V was trimmed by 7 bases and J by 6 bases, leaving 20 bases between them. Germline CDR1 and CDR2: SGHTA and FQGNSA. The CDR3 runs to 15 residues. The CDR3 DNA reads as TGTGCCAGCACCCCCTGGGTCGGGACGGGCGATACGCAGTATTTT. Amino acid sequence: CASTPWVGTGDTQYF.

This clonotype has ten or more counts. The chain combines TRBV6-5 with TRBJ2-1, with D perhaps TRBD2 (5 bases). V was trimmed by 2 bases and J by 6 bases, leaving 11 bases between them. Germline loops: CDR1 MNHEY, CDR2 SVGAGI. The CDR3 loop spans 14 amino acids. DNA of the CDR3: TGTGCCAGCAGTTACCCACTAGAAAGCAATGAGCAGTTCTTC. Its translation: CASSYPLESNEQFF.

V usage is TRBV5-1 and J usage is TRBJ2-5, with TRBD1 matching 11 bases. CDR1 is SGHRS and CDR2 is YFSETQ in the germline V gene. V trimming: 5 bases; J trimming: 5 bases; junction bases outside the gene matches: 5. This CDR3 region has 14 residues. The CDR3 is CASRDRGLTETQYF. CDR3 nucleotide sequence: TGCGCCAGCAGGGACAGGGGGCTTACGGAGACCCAGTACTTC.

This clonotype turned up a few times. This chain joins TRBV29-1 and TRBJ2-2, with TRBD2 matching 9 bases. This CDR3 has 13 amino acids. The V and J ends lost 5 bases and 5 bases, in that order; junction bases with no gene match: 3. Germline V gene sequence: CDR1 SQVTM, CDR2 ANQGSEA. The CDR3 is CSVSGRLTGELFF. CDR3 nucleotides: TGCAGCGTTAGCGGGAGGCTAACCGGGGAGCTGTTTTTT.

DNA of the CDR3: TGCGCCAGCAGCCAAGAGGTACTAGCGGGTACGAACACCGGGGAGCTGTTTTTT. This gives the protein CASSQEVLAGTNTGELFF. The chain recombines TRBV4-3 with TRBJ2-2; 9 positions agree with TRBD2. Germline CDR1 and CDR2: LGHNA and YSLEER. This CDR3 comprises 18 residues. V was pared by 0 bases and J by 0 bases, with 5 bases of the junction left unmatched.

A few counts support this clonotype. The gene calls are TRBV24-1 and TRBJ2-1; no reliable D call. Trimming stripped 3 bases from V and 0 bases from J, with 14 bases between. CDR3 length equals 17 residues. The germline V gene encodes CDR1 KGHDR and CDR2 SFDVKD. The CDR3 DNA is TGTGCCACCAGTGATAATCAGGCAGACCGCTCCTACAATGAGCAGTTCTTC. The encoded protein is CATSDNQADRSYNEQFF.

The chain links TRBV4-3 to TRBJ2-7, with TRBD2 as a possible D gene (8 bases). Germline CDR1 reads LGHNA; CDR2 reads YSLEER. The ends were cut back, 4 bases at V and 4 bases at J, with 20 bases in the middle. The CDR3 consists of 16 residues. CDR3 DNA: TGCGCCAGCAGCCCGGGAGGGGGCGGGTCATTTTACGAGCAGTACTTC. This gives the protein CASSPGGGGSFYEQYF.

The chain is built from TRBV3-1 and TRBJ1-1, with a possible D match to TRBD1 (5 bases). From germline, CDR1 is LGHDT and CDR2 YNNKEL (reference sequence). V was cut by 3 bases and J by 4 bases, with 9 bases left in between. The CDR3 has 13 residues. The CDR3, as DNA: TGTGCCAGCAGCCAGGCAGGGCGCACTGAAGCTTTCTTT. Translated: CASSQAGRTEAFF. Supplemented by reference TRBV3-1 and TRBJ1-1, the full variable domain reads DTAVSQTPKYLVTQMGNDKSIKCEQNLGHDTMYWYKQDSKKFLKIMFSYNNKELIINETVPNRFSPKSPDKAHLNLHINSLELGDSAVYFCASSQAGRTEAFFGQGTRLTVV.

This clonotype was seen repeatedly, ten times or more. The V gene is TRBV5-1, the J gene TRBJ1-6; maybe TRBD1 (5 bases). The V gene's germline CDR1 is SGHRS and CDR2 YFSETQ. V shed 5 bases and J shed 7 bases, with 13 bases lying between them. The CDR3 contains 14 residues. The CDR3 coding sequence is TGCGCCAGCAGTTCGGGGCATCAAAATTCACCCCTCCACTTT. Protein: CASSSGHQNSPLHF.